The sequence of this T cell receptor beta chain was determined in a study of post-analysis software for immune sequencing data. Study-wide background: The study covered relapsing-remitting, secondary progressive and progressive-relapsing courses of multiple sclerosis. Whole-study results and caveats: F measure clustering grouped samples strongly by preparation batch. The study found significantly lower normalized Chao1 diversity in multiple sclerosis patients than in controls.

Each TCR beta cDNA library carried unique molecular identifiers. Each CDR3 protein gets one entry after TCRdb re-called the PCR reads with MiXCR. The table lists approximately 160,000 distinct CDR3 sequences, around 30% of them singletons. The table lists this clonotype with many counts. As yet, its antigen is unknown. The sequence came from a girl between 5 and 17 years old with multiple sclerosis. The specimen was blood.

This CDR3 reads CASSSPTRYYGYTF. For the CDR3, the DNA is TGTGCCAGCAGCTCTCCTACGCGGTACTATGGCTACACCTTC. The chain has TRBV7-2 and TRBJ1-2; D is undetermined. From germline, CDR1 is SGHTA and CDR2 FQGNSA. The CDR3 is made up of 14 amino acids. With 4 bases removed from V and 3 bases from J, the gap between germline ends came to 12 bases.